What follows are 3 T cell receptor beta chains derived from one specimen sequenced in a study of T cell clonality in common variable immunodeficiency. Using immunoSEQ multiplex PCR, the repertoire was profiled, and TCRdb retains in-frame clones only, with some absent. Sampling found about 81,000 clones, none seen once. Specimen: peripheral blood mononuclear cells. The source of these receptors is a person aged 18 to 75 in good health.

This clone was detected only a few times. The read ends 3 residues early relative to the CDR3; the germline J gene fills the gap. This chain links TRBV5-1 with TRBJ1-5; D is unclear. CDR1 and CDR2 (germline): SGHRS, YFSETQ. The ends were cut back, 0 bases at V and 7 bases at J, with 8 bases in the middle. The CDR3 has 13 amino acids. The CDR3 here is CASSLDSNQPQHF. The DNA read from the CDR3 is TGCGCCAGCAGCTTGGACAGTAACCAGCCC.

This clone has at least ten counts. The CDR3 loop reads CASSIFRVGEAFF. The DNA read from the CDR3 is TGTGCCAGTAGTATTTTCAGGGTCGGCGAA. V gene TRBV19 combines with J gene TRBJ1-1, with D perhaps TRBD1 (5 bases). From the germline J gene comes the end of the CDR3, since the read stops 3 residues before it. Looked up from germline, CDR1 is LNHDA and CDR2 is SQIVND (reference sequence). The CDR3 sequence is 13 residues long.

In its sample, this clone was seen many times. The observed sequence ends 3 residues before the CDR3 terminus, with the missing tail filled in from the germline J gene. The chain couples TRBV6-2 or TRBV6-3 to TRBJ2-1, with TRBD2 matching 13 bases. J gave up 8 bases and V 6 bases, and 7 bases lay outside the gene matches. The CDR3 covers 15 residues. Germline values: CDR1 MNHEY, CDR2 SVGEGT. CDR3 loop: CASRTGTSGTYEQFF. CDR3 DNA, as far as it was read: TGTGCCAGCAGAACCGGGACTAGCGGGACCTATGAG.